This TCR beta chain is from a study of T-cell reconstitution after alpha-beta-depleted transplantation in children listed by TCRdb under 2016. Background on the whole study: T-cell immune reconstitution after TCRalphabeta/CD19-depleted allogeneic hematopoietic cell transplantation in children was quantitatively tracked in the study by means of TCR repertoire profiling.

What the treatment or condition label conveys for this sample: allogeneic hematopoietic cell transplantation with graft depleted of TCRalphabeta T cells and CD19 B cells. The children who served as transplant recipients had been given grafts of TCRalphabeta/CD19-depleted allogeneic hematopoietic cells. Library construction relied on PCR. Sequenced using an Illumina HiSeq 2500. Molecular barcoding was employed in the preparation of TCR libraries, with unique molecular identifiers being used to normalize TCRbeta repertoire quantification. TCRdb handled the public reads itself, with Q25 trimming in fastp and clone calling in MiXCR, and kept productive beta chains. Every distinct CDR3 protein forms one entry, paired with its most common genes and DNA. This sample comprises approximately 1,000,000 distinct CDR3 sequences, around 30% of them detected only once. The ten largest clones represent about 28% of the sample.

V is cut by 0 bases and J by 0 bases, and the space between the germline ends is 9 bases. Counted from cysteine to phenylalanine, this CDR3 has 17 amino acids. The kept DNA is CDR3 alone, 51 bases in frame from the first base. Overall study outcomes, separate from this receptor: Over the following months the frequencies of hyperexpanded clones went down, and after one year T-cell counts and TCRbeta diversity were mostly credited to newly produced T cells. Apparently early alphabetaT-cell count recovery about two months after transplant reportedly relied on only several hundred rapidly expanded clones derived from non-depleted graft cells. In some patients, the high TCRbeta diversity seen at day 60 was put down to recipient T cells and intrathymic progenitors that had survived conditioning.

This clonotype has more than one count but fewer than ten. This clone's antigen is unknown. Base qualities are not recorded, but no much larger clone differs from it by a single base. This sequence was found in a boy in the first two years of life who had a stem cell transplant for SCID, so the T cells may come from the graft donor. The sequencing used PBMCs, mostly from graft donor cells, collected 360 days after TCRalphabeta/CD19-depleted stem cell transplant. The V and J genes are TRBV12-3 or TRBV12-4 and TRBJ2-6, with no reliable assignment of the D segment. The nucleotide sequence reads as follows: TGTGCCAGCAGTTTAGCGCGGCAGATCTCTGGGGCCAACGTCCTGACTTTC. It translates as CASSLARQISGANVLTF.